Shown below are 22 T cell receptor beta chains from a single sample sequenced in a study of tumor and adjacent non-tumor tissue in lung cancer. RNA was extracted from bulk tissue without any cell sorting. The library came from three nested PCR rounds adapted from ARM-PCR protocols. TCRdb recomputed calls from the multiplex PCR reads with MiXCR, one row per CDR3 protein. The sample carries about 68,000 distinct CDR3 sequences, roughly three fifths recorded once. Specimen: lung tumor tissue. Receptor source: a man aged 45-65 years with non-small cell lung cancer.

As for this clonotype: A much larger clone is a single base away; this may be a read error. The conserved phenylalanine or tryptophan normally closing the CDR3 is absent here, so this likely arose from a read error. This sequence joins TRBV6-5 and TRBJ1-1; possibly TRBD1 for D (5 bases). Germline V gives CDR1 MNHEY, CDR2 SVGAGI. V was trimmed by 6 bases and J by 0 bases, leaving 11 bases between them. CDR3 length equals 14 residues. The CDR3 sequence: CASSKGPLNTEAFL. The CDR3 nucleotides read TGTGCCAGCAGCAAGGGACCCCTGAACACTGAAGCTTTCCTT.

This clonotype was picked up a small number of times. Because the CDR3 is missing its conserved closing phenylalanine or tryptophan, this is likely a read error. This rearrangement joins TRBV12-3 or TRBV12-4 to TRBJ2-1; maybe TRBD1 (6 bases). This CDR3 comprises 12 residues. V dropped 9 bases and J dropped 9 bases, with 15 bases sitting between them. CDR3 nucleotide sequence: TGTGCCAGGACCCTTGGGGACACTGAGCAGTTCTAC. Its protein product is CARTLGDTEQFY.

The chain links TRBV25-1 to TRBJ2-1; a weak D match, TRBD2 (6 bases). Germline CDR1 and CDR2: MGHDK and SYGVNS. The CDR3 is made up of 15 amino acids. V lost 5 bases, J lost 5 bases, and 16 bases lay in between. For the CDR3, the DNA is TGTGCCAGCAGTCGGAGGGGCGGCCTTCACAATGAGCAGTTCTTC. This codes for CASSRRGGLHNEQFF. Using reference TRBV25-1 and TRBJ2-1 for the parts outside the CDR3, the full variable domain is EADIYQTPRYLVIGTGKKITLECSQTMGHDKMYWYQQDPGMELHLIHYSYGVNSTEKGDLSSESTVSRIRTEHFPLTLESARPSHTSQYLCASSRRGGLHNEQFFGPGTRLTVL.

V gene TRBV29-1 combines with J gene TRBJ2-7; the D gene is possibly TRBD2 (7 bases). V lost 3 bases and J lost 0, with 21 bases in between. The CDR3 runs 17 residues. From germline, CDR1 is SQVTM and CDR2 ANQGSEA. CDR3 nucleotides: TGCAGCGTTGATCGGGGAGGGGCGACAGGCCTCTCCTACGAGCAGTACTTC. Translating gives CSVDRGGATGLSYEQYF.

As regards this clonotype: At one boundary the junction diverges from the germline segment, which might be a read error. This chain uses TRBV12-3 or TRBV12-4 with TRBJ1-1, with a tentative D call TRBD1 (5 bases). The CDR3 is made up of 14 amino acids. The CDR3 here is CASCLGTVWTETSF. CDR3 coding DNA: TGTGCCAGCTGCCTTGGGACGGTATGGACTGAAACTTCCTTT.

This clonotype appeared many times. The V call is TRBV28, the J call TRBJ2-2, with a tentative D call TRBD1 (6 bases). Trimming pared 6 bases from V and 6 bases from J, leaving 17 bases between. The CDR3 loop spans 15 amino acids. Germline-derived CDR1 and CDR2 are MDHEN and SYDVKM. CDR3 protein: CASSPYRDEAGELFF. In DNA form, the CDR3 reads TGTGCCAGCAGCCCTTACAGGGATGAGGCCGGGGAGCTGTTTTTT.

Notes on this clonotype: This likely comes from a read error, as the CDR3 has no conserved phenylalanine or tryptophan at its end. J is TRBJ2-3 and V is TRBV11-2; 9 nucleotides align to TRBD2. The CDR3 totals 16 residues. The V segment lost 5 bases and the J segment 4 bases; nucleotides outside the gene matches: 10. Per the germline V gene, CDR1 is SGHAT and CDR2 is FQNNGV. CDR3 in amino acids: CASSLGTSRFADTQYL. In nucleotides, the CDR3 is TGTGCCAGCAGCCTAGGGACTAGCAGGTTTGCAGATACGCAGTATCTT.

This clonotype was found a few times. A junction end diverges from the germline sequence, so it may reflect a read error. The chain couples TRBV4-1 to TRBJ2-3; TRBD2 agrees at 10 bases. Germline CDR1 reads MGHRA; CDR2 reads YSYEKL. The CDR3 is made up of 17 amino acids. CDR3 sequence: CASSQIAGLALTDTEYF. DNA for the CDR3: TGCGCCAGCAGCCAAATTGCGGGACTAGCGCTCACAGATACGGAGTATTTT.

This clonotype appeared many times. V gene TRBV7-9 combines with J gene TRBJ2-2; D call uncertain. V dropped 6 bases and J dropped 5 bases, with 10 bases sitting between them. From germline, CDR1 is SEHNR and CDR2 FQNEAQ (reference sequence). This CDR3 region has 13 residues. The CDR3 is CASSPTLTGELFF. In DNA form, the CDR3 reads TGTGCCAGCAGTCCGACCTTAACCGGGGAGCTGTTTTTT.

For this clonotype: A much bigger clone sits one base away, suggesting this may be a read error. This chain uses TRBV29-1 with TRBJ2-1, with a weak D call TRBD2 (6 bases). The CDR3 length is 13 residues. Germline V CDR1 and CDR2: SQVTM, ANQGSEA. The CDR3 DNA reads TGCGGAGGGGTCGCGACTACCTACAATGAGCAGTTCTTC. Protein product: CGGVATTYNEQFF.

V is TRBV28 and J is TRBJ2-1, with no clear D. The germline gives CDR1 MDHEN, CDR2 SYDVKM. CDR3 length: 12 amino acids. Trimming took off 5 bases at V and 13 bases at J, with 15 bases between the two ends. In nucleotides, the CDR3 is TGTGCCAGCAGTCCCCCCCGGTGGAAACAGTTCTTC. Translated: CASSPPRWKQFF. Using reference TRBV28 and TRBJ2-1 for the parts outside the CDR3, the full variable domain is DVKVTQSSRYLVKRTGEKVFLECVQDMDHENMFWYRQDPGLGLRLIYFSYDVKMKEKGDIPEGYSVSREKKERFSLILESASTNQTSMYLCASSPPRWKQFFGPGTRLTVL.

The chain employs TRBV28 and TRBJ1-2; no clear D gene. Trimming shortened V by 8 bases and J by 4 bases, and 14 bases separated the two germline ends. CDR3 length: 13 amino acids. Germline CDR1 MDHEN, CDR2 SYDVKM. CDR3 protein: CASSYMGSYGYTF. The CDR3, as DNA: TGTGCCAGCTCCTACATGGGTTCCTATGGCTACACCTTC.

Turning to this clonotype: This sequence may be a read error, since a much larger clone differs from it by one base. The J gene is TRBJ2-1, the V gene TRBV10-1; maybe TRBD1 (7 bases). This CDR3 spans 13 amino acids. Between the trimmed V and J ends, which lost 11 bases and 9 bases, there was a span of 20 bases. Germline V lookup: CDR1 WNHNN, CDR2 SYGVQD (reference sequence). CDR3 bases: TGCGCCTGCAAGTCAGGGGGGTCCGGTGAGCAGTTCTTC. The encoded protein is CACKSGGSGEQFF.

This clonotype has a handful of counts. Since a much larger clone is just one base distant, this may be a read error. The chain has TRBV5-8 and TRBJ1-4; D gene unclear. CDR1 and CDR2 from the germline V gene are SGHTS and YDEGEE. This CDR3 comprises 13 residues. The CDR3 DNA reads TGTGCCTGCAGCTTGAACCATAATGAAAAACTGTTTTTT. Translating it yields CACSLNHNEKLFF.

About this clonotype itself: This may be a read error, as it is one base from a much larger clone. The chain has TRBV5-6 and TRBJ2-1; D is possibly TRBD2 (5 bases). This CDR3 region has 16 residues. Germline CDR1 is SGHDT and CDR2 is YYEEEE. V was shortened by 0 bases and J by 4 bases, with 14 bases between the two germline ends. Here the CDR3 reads CASSLEEPREYNEQFF. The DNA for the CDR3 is TGTGCCAGCAGCTTGGAGGAACCACGGGAATACAATGAGCAGTTCTTC.

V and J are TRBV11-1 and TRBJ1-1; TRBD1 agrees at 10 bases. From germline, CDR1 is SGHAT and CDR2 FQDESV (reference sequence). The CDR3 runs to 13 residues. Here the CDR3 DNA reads TGTGTCAGAAGCCCCGGGACAGGGGATGATGCTTTCTTT. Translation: CVRSPGTGDDAFF.

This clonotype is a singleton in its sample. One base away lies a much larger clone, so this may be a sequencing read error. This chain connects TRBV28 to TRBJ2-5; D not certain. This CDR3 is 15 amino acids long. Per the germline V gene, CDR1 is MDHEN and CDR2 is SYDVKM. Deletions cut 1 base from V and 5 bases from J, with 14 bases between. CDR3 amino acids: CASSLSEPLSETQYF. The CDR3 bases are TGTGCCAGCAGTTTATCTGAGCCACTCTCGGAGACCCAGTACTTC.

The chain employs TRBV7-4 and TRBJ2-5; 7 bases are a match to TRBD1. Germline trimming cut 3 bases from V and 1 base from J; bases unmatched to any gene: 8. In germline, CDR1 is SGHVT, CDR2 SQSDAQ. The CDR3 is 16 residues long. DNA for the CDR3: TGTGCCAGCAGCTTCAGGGACAGACTCCCCCAAGAGACCCAGTACTTC. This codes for CASSFRDRLPQETQYF. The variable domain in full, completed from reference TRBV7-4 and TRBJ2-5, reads GAGVSQSPRYKVAKRGRDVALRCDSISGHVTLYWYRQTLGQGSEVLTYSQSDAQRDKSGRPSGRFSAERPERSVSTLKIQRTEQGDSAVYLCASSFRDRLPQETQYFGPGTRLLVL.

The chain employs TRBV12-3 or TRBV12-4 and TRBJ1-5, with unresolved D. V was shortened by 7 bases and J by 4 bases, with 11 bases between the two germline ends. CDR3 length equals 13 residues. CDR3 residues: CASNIRGNQPQHF. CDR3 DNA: TGTGCCAGCAACATACGGGGAAATCAGCCCCAGCATTTT.

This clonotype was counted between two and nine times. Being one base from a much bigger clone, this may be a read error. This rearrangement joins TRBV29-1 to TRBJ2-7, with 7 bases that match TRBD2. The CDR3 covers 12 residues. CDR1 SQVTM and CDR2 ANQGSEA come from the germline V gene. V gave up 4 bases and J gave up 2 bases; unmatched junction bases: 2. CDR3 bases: TGCAGCGTTGGCGGGGGTGCCTACGAGCAGTACTTC. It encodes CSVGGGAYEQYF.

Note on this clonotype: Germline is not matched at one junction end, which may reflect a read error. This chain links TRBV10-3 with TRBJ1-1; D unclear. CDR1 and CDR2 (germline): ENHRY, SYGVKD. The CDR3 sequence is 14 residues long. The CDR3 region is CPISDGTLPTGAFF. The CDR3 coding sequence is TGTCCCATCAGTGACGGAACGCTACCCACGGGAGCTTTCTTT.

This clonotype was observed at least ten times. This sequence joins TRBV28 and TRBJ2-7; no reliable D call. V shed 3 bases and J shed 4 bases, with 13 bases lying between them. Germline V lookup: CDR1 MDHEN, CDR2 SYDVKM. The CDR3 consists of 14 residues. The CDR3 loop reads CASSLHAVSYEQYF. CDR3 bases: TGTGCCAGCAGTTTGCACGCAGTTTCATACGAGCAGTACTTC.